This entry is about one T cell receptor beta chain. This clone has more than one count but fewer than ten. Its antigen remains unidentified. No base-level quality is on record; no much larger clone is a single base apart. Relative to germline, V is 10 bases shorter and J is 6 bases shorter, with 19 bases between their ends. Inclusive of the bounding cysteine and phenylalanine, the CDR3 is 13 residues long. Left in the record is the CDR3 DNA by itself, 39 bases read in frame from the first base. The data belong to a study of PD-1 blockade in classical Hodgkin lymphoma (TCRdb year 2020). Describing the broader study: Nivolumab dosing was 3 mg/kg intravenously every 2 weeks, continuing until either disease progression or unacceptable toxicity. A peripheral blood immune signature of response to PD-1 blockade in classical Hodgkin lymphoma was defined using TCR beta sequencing and CyTOF.

What the authors observed across the whole study: Diversity was lower in patients who began nivolumab less than 1 year after ASCT, so these patients were left out of later analyses to avoid confounding by immune reconstitution. The study covered only a single clinical trial cohort, and the causes of the repertoire differences, possibly disease activity or prior therapy, were still not defined. Baseline diversity similar to that of newly diagnosed patients was observed in trial patients achieving complete response, whereas significantly lower diversity was observed in partial responders and progressors. A significant rise by C4D1 was seen in CD4+ but not CD8+ TCR diversity (p=0.0027 vs p=0.16), with the rise being most apparent in complete responders (p=0.02). Baseline TCR diversity was reported to be lower in newly diagnosed patients than in healthy donors, and even lower in relapsed/refractory patients.

Interpreted using the paper, the time point label stands for: cycle 4 day 1 (C4D1), after 5 to 7 weeks of nivolumab. All trial patients had relapsed after autologous stem cell transplantation, with cohorts A, B and C differing in prior brentuximab vedotin exposure. The trial cohort comprised 56 patients with relapsed/refractory classical Hodgkin lymphoma whose best overall responses were complete response, partial response or progressive disease. Trial patients were treated with single-agent nivolumab in the multi-cohort phase II CheckMate 205 trial. An independent review committee assessed best overall response using the 2007 International Working Group response criteria. Trial PBMCs were obtained immediately prior to nivolumab initiation (C1D1) and on therapy at cycle 2 day 1 and cycle 4 day 1. Peripheral blood was collected in 8 mL Vacutainer Cell Preparation Tubes, from which PBMCs were isolated by centrifugation and then cryopreserved.

Genomic DNA was isolated using the Qiagen DNeasy kit from unsorted PBMCs as well as from negatively selected CD4+ and CD8+ fractions. Using primers that anneal to V and J segments, immunoSEQ multiplex PCR amplified the TCR beta CDR3 regions. A synthetic immune receptor repertoire was used to minimize amplification bias, and any remaining bias was removed computationally after sequencing. For the original study's pipeline: Repertoire diversity was quantified as the Shannon entropy index using custom Python scripts. Unsorted, CD4+ and CD8+ repertoires were examined separately, except in combined analyses, for which CD4+ and CD8+ sequences were merged in silico. Clonal expansion was defined as at least a 2-fold frequency increase after treatment relative to C1D1, with a pseudocount of 0.5 for undetected baseline clones. Clones with 0 or 1 copy at C1D1 were classified as singleton clones, and clones with 2 or more copies were classified as non-singleton clones. Clones expanded in unsorted samples were assigned a CD4+, CD8+ or unknown annotation through matching of protein sequences in sorted samples from the same patient. Wilcoxon tests on paired samples were used to test changes in diversity from C1D1 to C4D1. Drawn from immuneACCESS, this table holds only the in-frame rearrangements with V and J called that TCRdb kept. Clones are partly lost; checked studies trace under half to an unresolved V gene and leave the rest unexplained. The D gene and trimming were derived from the DNA, and the V and J assignments and clone size from that table. Counted in this sample were tens of thousands of clones; around 81% of them appeared once. Of the sample, roughly 15% is held by the ten largest clones.

The sequence links TRBV6-7 to TRBJ2-7; a tentative D call is TRBD2 (6 bases match). TRBV6-7 is an open reading frame, and its role is uncertain. The sample in question was peripheral blood mononuclear cells (PBMCs), obtained before the fourth cycle of nivolumab. The origin of this receptor is a human donor with classical Hodgkin lymphoma. The CDR3 sequence is CANSLSLGGEQYF. The nucleotide sequence is TGTGCCAACTCTTTATCACTGGGGGGCGAGCAGTACTTC.